This entry describes one TCR beta chain. Its cognate antigen is unknown. The use of a sample-barcoded 5' primer and a J-beta primer mix characterized a second PCR of 7 to 11 cycles. Every cDNA molecule bore a tag from a template-switch adaptor containing 12 random nucleotides. TCRdb reprocessed the 5' RACE reads via MiXCR and lists one record per CDR3 protein. The sample lists about 1 million distinct CDR3 sequences, over 35% occurring once. Germline lookup yields CDR1 SQVTM and CDR2 ANQGSEA. The V and J ends lost 6 bases and 4 bases, in that order; junction bases with no gene match: 10. The CDR3 extends over 14 amino acids. The data were obtained in a study of blood T cells in healthy people across ages. Across the study: Per two T cells, template switching captured roughly one barcoded beta molecule.

Study-level findings and limits: With age, beta diversity per million T cells declined roughly linearly, significantly by 40.

The clonotype comes from a woman aged 60-75 years in good health. Sequenced material: blood. The chain joins TRBV29-1 to TRBJ1-2, with 8 bases identical to TRBD1. The CDR3 sequence is CSVAGTGLLYGYTF. In DNA, the CDR3 is TGCAGCGTGGCGGGGACAGGATTACTCTATGGCTACACCTTC.